These 9 T cell receptor beta chains were all obtained from the same sample, sequenced in a study of blood T cell repertoires in COVID-19. Using immunoSEQ multiplex PCR, the repertoire was profiled, and TCRdb retains in-frame clones only, with some absent. The repertoire has roughly 70,000 clones, 80% to 90% of them found once; the top ten carry nearly 5%. Source material: peripheral blood. The receptors were sampled from a woman aged 80 or over with active or convalescent COVID-19.

The DNA for the CDR3 is TGTGCCAGCAGTTCCAGCGGGCACAATGAGCAGTTCTTC. It is translated as CASSSSGHNEQFF. This rearrangement joins TRBV12-3 or TRBV12-4 to TRBJ2-1, with D possibly being TRBD2 (6 bases). V lost 4 bases and J lost 5, with 9 bases in between. CDR3 length: 13 residues.

This clone was seen a handful of times. V and J are TRBV7-9 and TRBJ2-1; D is unresolved. The V end lost 0 bases, the J end lost 7 bases, and 16 bases lay between the germline ends. The CDR3 is 16 amino acids. Germline assignment: CDR1 SEHNR and CDR2 FQNEAQ (reference sequence). This CDR3 reads CASSLARNSGRNEQFF. CDR3 DNA sequence: TGTGCCAGCAGCTTAGCGCGGAATTCCGGTAGGAATGAGCAGTTCTTC.

This chain links TRBV11-2 with TRBJ2-2, with 10 bases matching TRBD1. The junction had 14 bases not matched to a gene; V was cut back by 11 bases and J by 5 bases. CDR1 and CDR2 from the germline V gene are SGHAT and FQNNGV. The CDR3 consists of 16 residues. The CDR3: CAAWTTGGVETGELFF. For the CDR3, the DNA is TGTGCCGCGTGGACGACAGGGGGCGTGGAGACCGGGGAGCTGTTTTTT.

CDR3 amino acids: CASSGLAGRTDTQYF. Written as DNA, the CDR3 is TGTGCCAGCAGCGGACTAGCGGGACGCACAGATACGCAGTATTTT. The rearrangement joins TRBV5-8 to TRBJ2-3, with TRBD2 matching over 12 bases. V lost 4 bases and J lost 1; bases outside the gene matches: 1. The germline gives CDR1 SGHTS, CDR2 YDEGEE. The CDR3 contains 15 residues.

This clone was seen once. The chain couples TRBV6-4 to TRBJ2-3; maybe TRBD2 (6 bases). Trimming took 0 bases from V and 0 from J, leaving 10 bases between them. Germline CDR1 and CDR2: MRHNA and SNTAGT. There are 16 residues in the CDR3. CDR3 coding DNA: TGTGCCAGCAGTGACTCCGCGGGACTTAGCACAGATACGCAGTATTTT. It translates to CASSDSAGLSTDTQYF.

The chain couples TRBV6-5 to TRBJ2-3; 11 nucleotides match TRBD1. Germline CDR1 and CDR2: MNHEY and SVGAGI. After removal of 8 bases from V and 3 bases from J, the junction contained 4 bases not matched to a gene. The CDR3 loop spans 14 amino acids. Written as DNA, the CDR3 is TGTGCCAGCGCACGGGACAGGGGGACAGATACGCAGTATTTT. As protein: CASARDRGTDTQYF.

The rearrangement joins TRBV28 to TRBJ2-5; 8 bases match TRBD2. CDR1 is MDHEN, CDR2 SYDVKM, per germline. CDR3 size: 15 residues. The J segment lost 2 bases and the V segment lost 4 bases, leaving 6 bases of the junction unmatched. The CDR3 spells CASSSPGLVQETQYF. The CDR3 bases are TGTGCCAGCAGTTCGCCGGGACTAGTGCAAGAGACCCAGTACTTC.

V usage is TRBV28 and J usage is TRBJ2-1, with TRBD1 identical over 7 bases. The CDR3 contains 16 residues. V lost 1 base and J lost 12; bases outside the gene matches: 15. Germline V lookup: CDR1 MDHEN, CDR2 SYDVKM. In nucleotides, the CDR3 is TGTGCCAGCAGTTTATTATTTGCAACAGGGGCCCCCGGGCAGTTCTTC. Its translation: CASSLLFATGAPGQFF.

This clone was recorded only once. The chain links TRBV28 to TRBJ2-1; 8 nucleotides align to TRBD2. After removal of 5 bases from V and 5 bases from J, the junction contained 2 bases not matched to a gene. Germline-derived CDR1 and CDR2 are MDHEN and SYDVKM. The CDR3 totals 13 residues. Written as DNA, the CDR3 is TGTGCCAGCAGTCCGACTAGCGACAATGAGCAGTTCTTC. This codes for CASSPTSDNEQFF.